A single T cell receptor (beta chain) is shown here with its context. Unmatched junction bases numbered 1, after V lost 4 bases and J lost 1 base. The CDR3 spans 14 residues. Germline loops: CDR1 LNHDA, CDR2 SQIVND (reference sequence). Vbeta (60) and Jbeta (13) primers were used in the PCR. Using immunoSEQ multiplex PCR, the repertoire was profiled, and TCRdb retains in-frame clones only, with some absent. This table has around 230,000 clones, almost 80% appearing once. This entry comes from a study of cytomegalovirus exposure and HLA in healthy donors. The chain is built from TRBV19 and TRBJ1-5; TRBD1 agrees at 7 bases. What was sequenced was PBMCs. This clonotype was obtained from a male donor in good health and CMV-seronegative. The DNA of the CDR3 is TGTGCCAGTAGTACCAGGGGGAGCAATCAGCCCCAGCATTTT. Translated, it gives CASSTRGSNQPQHF. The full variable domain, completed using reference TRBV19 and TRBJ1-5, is DGGITQSPKYLFRKEGQNVTLSCEQNLNHDAMYWYRQDPGQGLRLIYYSQIVNDFQKGDIAEGYSVSREKKESFPLTVTSAQKNPTAFYLCASSTRGSNQPQHFGDGTRLSIL.